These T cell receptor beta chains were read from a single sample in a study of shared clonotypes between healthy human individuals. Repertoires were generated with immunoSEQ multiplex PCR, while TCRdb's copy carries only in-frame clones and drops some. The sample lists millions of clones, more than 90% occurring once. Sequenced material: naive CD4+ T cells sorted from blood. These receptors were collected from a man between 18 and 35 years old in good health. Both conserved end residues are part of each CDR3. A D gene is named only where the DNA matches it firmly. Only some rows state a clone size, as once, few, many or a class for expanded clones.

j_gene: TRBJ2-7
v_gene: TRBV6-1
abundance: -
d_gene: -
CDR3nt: TGTGCCAGCAGACCGGGGGCGGGAGCCTACGAGCAGTACTTC
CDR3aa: CASRPGAGAYEQYF

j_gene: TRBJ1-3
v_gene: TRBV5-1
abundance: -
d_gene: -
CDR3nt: TGCGCCAGCAGCTTGGTGGGGACTTCTGGGGACACCATATATTTT
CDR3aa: CASSLVGTSGDTIYF

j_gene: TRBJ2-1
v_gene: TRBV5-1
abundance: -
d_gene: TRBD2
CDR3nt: TGCGCCAGCAGCTTGGCGGGACTAGCGGGGGGGCTCAATGAGCAGTTCTTC
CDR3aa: CASSLAGLAGGLNEQFF

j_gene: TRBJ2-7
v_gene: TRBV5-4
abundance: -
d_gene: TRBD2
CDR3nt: TGTGCCAGCAGCACACCGGGGGGTCCCTACGAGCAGTACTTC
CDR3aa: CASSTPGGPYEQYF

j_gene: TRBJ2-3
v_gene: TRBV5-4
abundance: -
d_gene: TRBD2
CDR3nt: TGTGCCAGCAGCTTCGCCGGGACTAGCGGGGTTCATACGCAGTATTTT
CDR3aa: CASSFAGTSGVHTQYF

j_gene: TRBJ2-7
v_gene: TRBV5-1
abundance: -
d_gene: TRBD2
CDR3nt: TGCGCCAGCAGCATAGGCGGGAGAGGGATGTACGAGCAGTACTTC
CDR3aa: CASSIGGRGMYEQYF

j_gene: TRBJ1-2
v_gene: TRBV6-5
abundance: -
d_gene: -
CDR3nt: TGTGCCAGCGGGCCCTGGACGGATCACTATGGCTACACCTTC
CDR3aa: CASGPWTDHYGYTF

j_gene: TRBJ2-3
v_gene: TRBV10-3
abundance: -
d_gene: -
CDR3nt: TGTGCCATCAGCATCACAGATACGCAGTATTTT
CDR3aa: CAISITDTQYF

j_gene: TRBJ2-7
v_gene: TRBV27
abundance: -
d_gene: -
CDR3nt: TGTGCCAGCAGGGTGGCGGGGGCCCCTACCTACGAGCAGTACTTC
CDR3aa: CASRVAGAPTYEQYF

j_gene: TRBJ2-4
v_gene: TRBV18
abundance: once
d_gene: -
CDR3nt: TGTGCCAGCTCACCACCGATGGGGGGGGGCAGGTACATTCAGTACTTC
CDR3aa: CASSPPMGGGRYIQYF

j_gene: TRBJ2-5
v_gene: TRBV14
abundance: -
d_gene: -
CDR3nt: TGTGCCAGCAGCCAAGGCACTTTTTGGGGGCCCCAAGAGACCCAGTACTTC
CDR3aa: CASSQGTFWGPQETQYF

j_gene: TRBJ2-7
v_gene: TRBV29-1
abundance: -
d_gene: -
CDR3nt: TGCAGCGCCGTCGGGCCAGGAATGAGCTCCTACGAGCAGTACTTC
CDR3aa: CSAVGPGMSSYEQYF

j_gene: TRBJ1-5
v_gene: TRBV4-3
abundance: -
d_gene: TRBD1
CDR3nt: TGCGCCAGCAGCCACCGACAGGGGTTACAGCCCCAGCATTTT
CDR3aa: CASSHRQGLQPQHF

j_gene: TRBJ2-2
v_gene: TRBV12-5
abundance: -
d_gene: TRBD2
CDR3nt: TGTGCTAGTGGTTTGGTCCCGGGACTAGCGGGACCCGGGGAGCTGTTTTTT
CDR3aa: CASGLVPGLAGPGELFF

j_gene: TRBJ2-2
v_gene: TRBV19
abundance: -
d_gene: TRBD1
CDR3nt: TGTGCCAGTAACCCCTTGGACAGGGCGGCCGGGGAGCTGTTTTTT
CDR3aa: CASNPLDRAAGELFF

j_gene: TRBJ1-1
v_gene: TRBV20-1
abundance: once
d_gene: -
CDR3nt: TGCAGTGCTAGAGAAGGCAGGGGAGCTTTCTTT
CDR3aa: CSAREGRGAFF